This T cell receptor beta chain emerged from a study of blood T cells in healthy people across ages. This CDR3 contains 16 residues. V trimming: 5 bases; J trimming: 1 base; junction bases outside the gene matches: 7. The germline gives CDR1 PRHDT, CDR2 FYEKMQ (reference sequence). Primers used in a second PCR of about 6 to 11 cycles were a sample-barcoded 5' primer and a J-beta primer mix. TCRdb re-called the 5' RACE reads with MiXCR, one entry per CDR3 protein. This sample has roughly 1,500,000 distinct CDR3 sequences, with about 31% found just once. Sequenced input: blood. The sequence was obtained from a woman aged 25-40 years in good health. The chain recombines TRBV13 with TRBJ2-2, with 7 bases fitting TRBD2. CDR3 sequence (DNA): TGTGCCAGCAGCCCCGGACTAGAAGGGAACACCGGGGAGCTGTTTTTT. Its translation: CASSPGLEGNTGELFF.